This T cell receptor beta chain was identified during a study of cytomegalovirus exposure and HLA in healthy donors. The primer mix had 60 Vbeta and 13 Jbeta primers. TCRdb keeps only in-frame clones here, not all; method: immunoSEQ multiplex PCR. The sample holds more than 150,000 clones, 65% to 80% seen once. This clone was found once. Its antigen is unknown. Overall study results and limits: Links to common viral pathogens appeared, in a later analysis, for several of the most significant clusters. Earlier analysis looked at TCR beta V segments, and most were productive about 90% or about 30% of the time. Indistinguishability led to the exclusion of some V segments, TRBV6-2 and TRBV6-3 included.

Germline V gene lookup returns CDR1 MDHEN and CDR2 SYDVKM. V shed 5 bases, J shed 4 bases, and the junction held 17 bases outside the gene matches. This CDR3 has 19 residues. This receptor was taken from a woman in her thirties in good health and CMV-seropositive. The sequencing input was PBMCs. The chain combines TRBV28 with TRBJ2-3; 11 nucleotides align to TRBD2. CDR3 in amino acids: CASSAPGTSGHTDPDTQYF. The CDR3 DNA reads as TGTGCCAGCAGTGCCCCTGGGACTAGCGGACACACCGATCCAGATACGCAGTATTTT.